Shown below are 15 T cell receptor beta chains from a single sample sequenced in a study of blood T cell repertoires in COVID-19. Measured with immunoSEQ multiplex PCR; TCRdb has only the in-frame clones, and not every one. The sample yields 380,000 or so clones, 70% to 90% seen once. The sample was PBMCs or T cells enriched from blood (not recorded which). The receptors were gathered from a man younger than 40 who had recovered from COVID-19.

The rearrangement joins TRBV7-9 to TRBJ1-1; D is uncertain. With 8 bases removed from V and 6 bases from J, the gap between germline ends came to 10 bases. The CDR3 covers 11 residues. Germline CDR1 reads SEHNR; CDR2 reads FQNEAQ (reference sequence). The CDR3 DNA sequence: TGTGCCAGCTCCATGGACTCTGAAGCTTTCTTT. This sequence encodes CASSMDSEAFF.

V gene TRBV4-3 combines with J gene TRBJ1-1; unclear D gene. CDR3 size: 14 residues. Germline V lookup: CDR1 LGHNA, CDR2 YSLEER. V was clipped by 5 bases and J by 3 bases, with 13 bases between them. The CDR3 protein is CASSDWTVDTEAFF. DNA for the CDR3: TGCGCCAGCAGCGACTGGACTGTCGACACTGAAGCTTTCTTT.

The chain uses TRBV6-2 or TRBV6-3 and TRBJ2-7, with a weak D call TRBD1 (6 bases). The CDR3 has 12 residues. Germline loops: CDR1 MNHEY, CDR2 SVGEGT. V was trimmed by 4 bases and J by 5 bases, leaving 9 bases between them. CDR3 region: CASSWGRNEQYF. In nucleotides, the CDR3 is TGTGCCAGCAGTTGGGGGCGGAACGAGCAGTACTTC.

In this sample, this clone turned up once. The chain uses TRBV6-5 and TRBJ1-5, with D perhaps TRBD1 (5 bases). Trimming pared 2 bases from V and 5 bases from J, leaving 13 bases between. The CDR3 extends over 15 amino acids. The germline CDR1 and CDR2 sequences are MNHEY and SVGAGI. The CDR3 protein is CASSYGSRGYQPQHF. DNA for the CDR3: TGTGCCAGCAGTTACGGGAGTCGGGGGTATCAGCCCCAGCATTTT.

The gene calls are TRBV6-5 and TRBJ1-2; D is unresolved. The germline gives CDR1 MNHEY, CDR2 SVGAGI. Trimming left V 9 bases short and J 1 base short, with 12 bases between. The CDR3 totals 13 residues. The DNA of the CDR3 is TGTGCCAGTGCTTTCGAGGTTAACTATGGCTACACCTTC. Translating gives CASAFEVNYGYTF.

This clone has just a few counts. V usage is TRBV9 and J usage is TRBJ1-5, with no clear D. The CDR3 sequence is 13 residues long. V lost 2 bases and J 10 bases, leaving 13 bases between the germline ends. The germline V gene encodes CDR1 SGDLS and CDR2 YYNGEE. The CDR3 DNA reads TGTGCCAGCAGCGTCGAGGATGGGAGCCCCCAGCATTTT. Translation: CASSVEDGSPQHF. The full variable domain, its missing parts supplied by reference TRBV9 and TRBJ1-5, is DSGVTQTPKHLITATGQRVTLRCSPRSGDLSVYWYQQSLDQGLQFLIQYYNGEERAKGNILERFSAQQFPDLHSELNLSSLELGDSALYFCASSVEDGSPQHFGDGTRLSIL.

V usage is TRBV5-4 and J usage is TRBJ1-4; no definite D call. There are 14 residues in the CDR3. Trimming took 3 bases from V and 0 from J, leaving 6 bases between them. From germline, CDR1 is SGHNT and CDR2 YYREEE (reference sequence). CDR3 region: CASSSSATNEKLFF. For the CDR3, the DNA is TGTGCCAGCAGCTCCAGTGCAACTAATGAAAAACTGTTTTTT.

V is TRBV5-4 and J is TRBJ2-7, with 11 bases aligning to TRBD1. V shed 2 bases and J 3 bases; nucleotides not matched to a gene: 7. Germline V gives CDR1 SGHNT, CDR2 YYREEE (reference sequence). The CDR3 extends over 16 amino acids. CDR3 sequence (DNA): TGTGCCAGCAGCTTACCGGGACAGGGGGAGGGCTACGAGCAGTACTTC. This gives the protein CASSLPGQGEGYEQYF.

The chain links TRBV5-6 to TRBJ1-4; D uncertain. Per the germline V gene, CDR1 is SGHDT and CDR2 is YYEEEE. The length of the CDR3 is 14 residues. The germline V and J ends were trimmed by 2 bases and 2 bases, with 7 bases remaining between them. The CDR3 nucleotides read TGTGCCAGCAGCTTTGGCAGGACTAATGAAAAACTGTTTTTT. Protein sequence: CASSFGRTNEKLFF.

The chain is built from TRBV5-1 and TRBJ1-2, with 7 bases aligning to TRBD1. Germline V gene data show CDR1 as SGHRS and CDR2 as YFSETQ. The trim removed 1 base at V and 5 bases at J, leaving 5 bases unmatched. This CDR3 has 14 residues. This CDR3 is CASSLFTGEYGYTF. CDR3 in DNA: TGCGCCAGCAGCTTGTTTACAGGGGAGTATGGCTACACCTTC. Using reference TRBV5-1 and TRBJ1-2 for the parts outside the CDR3, the full variable domain is KAGVTQTPRYLIKTRGQQVTLSCSPISGHRSVSWYQQTPGQGLQFLFEYFSETQRNKGNFPGRFSGRQFSNSRSEMNVSTLELGDSALYLCASSLFTGEYGYTFGSGTRLTVV.

The chain links TRBV10-3 to TRBJ2-7; D is unresolved. The CDR3 sequence is 14 residues long. Germline V gene lookup returns CDR1 ENHRY and CDR2 SYGVKD. Deletions cut 0 bases from V and 5 bases from J, with 11 bases between. CDR3 sequence reads: CAISESAVGNEQYF. In DNA form, the CDR3 reads TGTGCCATCAGTGAGTCAGCCGTGGGCAACGAGCAGTACTTC.

This clone was seen once. V is TRBV9 and J is TRBJ1-4; perhaps TRBD1 as D (6 bases). Germline CDR1 reads SGDLS; CDR2 reads YYNGEE. The CDR3 consists of 15 residues. The V end lost 4 bases, the J end lost 10 bases, and 20 bases lay between the germline ends. In DNA form, the CDR3 reads TGTGCCAGCAGCAACAGGGATGGTGGGGTCGGAAAACTGTTTTTT. Protein: CASSNRDGGVGKLFF.

This chain connects TRBV18 to TRBJ2-7; perhaps TRBD1 as D (6 bases). The length of the CDR3 is 14 residues. Germline CDR1 is KGHSH and CDR2 is LQKENI. Trimming removed 3 bases from V and 5 bases from J, with 14 bases in between. The CDR3 loop reads CASSPRDTVHEQYF. The CDR3 region has the DNA TGTGCCAGCTCACCTCGGGACACGGTCCACGAGCAGTACTTC.

This chain connects TRBV5-1 to TRBJ2-7, with 8 bases fitting TRBD1. Looked up from germline, CDR1 is SGHRS and CDR2 is YFSETQ. V was pared by 0 bases and J by 6 bases, with 8 bases of the junction left unmatched. The CDR3 spans 15 residues. The CDR3, as DNA: TGCGCCAGCAGCTTGGCCGTCCAGGGGGCGGGCGAGCAGTACTTC. It specifies CASSLAVQGAGEQYF.

The genes are TRBV4-1 and TRBJ2-5, with 7 bases identical to TRBD2. CDR3 length: 16 amino acids. CDR1 and CDR2 from the germline V gene are MGHRA and YSYEKL. V gave up 1 base and J gave up 5 bases; unmatched junction bases: 10. The CDR3 nucleotides read TGCGCCAGCAGCCAAGGTCCGGGGGGAAACAAGGAGACCCAGTACTTC. This encodes CASSQGPGGNKETQYF.